The clone carrying this T cell receptor beta chain was counted many times. The data were taken from a study of early T cells in non-severe SARS-CoV-2 infection. The CDR3 runs to 15 residues. Between the trimmed V and J ends, which lost 4 bases and 4 bases, there was a span of 13 bases. The germline CDR1 and CDR2 sequences are LNHDA and SQIVND (reference sequence). TCRdb re-analysed the 5' RACE reads in MiXCR, keeping a single row per CDR3 protein. The sample shows approximately 30,000 distinct CDR3 sequences, roughly 3.9% of them seen only once. This chain links TRBV19 with TRBJ1-4; D is perhaps TRBD1 (6 bases). This TCR derives from an adult who was a healthcare worker with PCR-confirmed SARS-CoV-2 infection or an uninfected control (not recorded which). The specimen sequenced was whole blood. The CDR3 sequence is CASSRRTVFNEKLFF. The CDR3 DNA is TGTGCCAGTAGTAGGCGGACAGTTTTTAATGAAAAACTGTTTTTT.